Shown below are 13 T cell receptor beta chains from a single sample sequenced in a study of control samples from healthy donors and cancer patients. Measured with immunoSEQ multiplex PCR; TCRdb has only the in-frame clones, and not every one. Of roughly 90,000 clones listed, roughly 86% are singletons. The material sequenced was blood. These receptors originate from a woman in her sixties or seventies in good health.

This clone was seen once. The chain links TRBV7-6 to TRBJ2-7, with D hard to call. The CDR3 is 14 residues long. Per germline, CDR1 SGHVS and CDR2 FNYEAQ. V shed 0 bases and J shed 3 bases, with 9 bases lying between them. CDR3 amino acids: CASSLADGFYEQYF. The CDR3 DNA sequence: TGTGCCAGCAGCTTAGCGGACGGGTTCTACGAGCAGTACTTC.

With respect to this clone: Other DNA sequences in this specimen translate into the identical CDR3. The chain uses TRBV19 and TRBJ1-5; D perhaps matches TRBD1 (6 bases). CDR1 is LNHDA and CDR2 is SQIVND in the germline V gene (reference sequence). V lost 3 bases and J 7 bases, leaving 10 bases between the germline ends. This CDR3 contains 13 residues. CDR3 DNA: TGTGCCAGTAGTATCCAGACAGGACAGCCCCAGCATTTT. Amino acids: CASSIQTGQPQHF.

CDR3 DNA: TGTGCCAGCAGCTTAGGTCAGGGGGCGCAGGGCTATGGCTACACCTTC. This sequence encodes CASSLGQGAQGYGYTF. The V call is TRBV7-2, the J call TRBJ1-2; 8 positions agree with TRBD1. The CDR3 length is 16 residues. Germline CDR1 reads SGHTA; CDR2 reads FQGNSA. Trimming at V came to 1 base and at J to 4 bases, leaving 8 bases not matched to a gene.

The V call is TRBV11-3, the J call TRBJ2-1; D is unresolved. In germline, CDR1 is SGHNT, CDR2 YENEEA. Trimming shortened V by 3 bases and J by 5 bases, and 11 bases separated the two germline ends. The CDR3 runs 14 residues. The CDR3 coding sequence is TGTGCCAGCAGCTTCCGTGGCAGCGACAATGAGCAGTTCTTC. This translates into CASSFRGSDNEQFF.

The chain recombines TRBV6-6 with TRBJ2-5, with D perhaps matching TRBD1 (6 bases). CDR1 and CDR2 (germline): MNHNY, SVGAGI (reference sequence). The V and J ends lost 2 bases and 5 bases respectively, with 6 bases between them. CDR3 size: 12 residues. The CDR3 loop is CASSYQGETQYF. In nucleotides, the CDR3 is TGTGCCAGCAGTTACCAGGGGGAGACCCAGTACTTC.

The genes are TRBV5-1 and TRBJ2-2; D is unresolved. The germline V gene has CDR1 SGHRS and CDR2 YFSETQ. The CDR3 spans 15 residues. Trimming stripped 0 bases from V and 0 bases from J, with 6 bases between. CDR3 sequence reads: CASSLVVANTGELFF. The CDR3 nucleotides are TGCGCCAGCAGCTTGGTGGTAGCGAACACCGGGGAGCTGTTTTTT. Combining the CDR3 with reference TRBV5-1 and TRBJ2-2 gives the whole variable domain KAGVTQTPRYLIKTRGQQVTLSCSPISGHRSVSWYQQTPGQGLQFLFEYFSETQRNKGNFPGRFSGRQFSNSRSEMNVSTLELGDSALYLCASSLVVANTGELFFGEGSRLTVL.

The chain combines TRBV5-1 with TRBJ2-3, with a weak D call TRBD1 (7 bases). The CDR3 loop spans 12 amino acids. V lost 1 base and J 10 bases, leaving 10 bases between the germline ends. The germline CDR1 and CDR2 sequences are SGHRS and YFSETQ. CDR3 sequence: CASSLTGEAQYF. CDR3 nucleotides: TGCGCCAGCAGCTTGACAGGGGAGGCGCAGTATTTT. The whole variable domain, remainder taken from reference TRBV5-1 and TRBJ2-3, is KAGVTQTPRYLIKTRGQQVTLSCSPISGHRSVSWYQQTPGQGLQFLFEYFSETQRNKGNFPGRFSGRQFSNSRSEMNVSTLELGDSALYLCASSLTGEAQYFGPGTRLTVL.

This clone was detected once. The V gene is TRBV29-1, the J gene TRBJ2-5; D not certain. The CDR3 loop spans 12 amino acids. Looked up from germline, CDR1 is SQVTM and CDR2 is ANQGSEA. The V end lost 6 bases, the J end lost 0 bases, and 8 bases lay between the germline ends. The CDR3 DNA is TGCAGCGTCGATGTGTACCAAGAGACCCAGTACTTC. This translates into CSVDVYQETQYF.

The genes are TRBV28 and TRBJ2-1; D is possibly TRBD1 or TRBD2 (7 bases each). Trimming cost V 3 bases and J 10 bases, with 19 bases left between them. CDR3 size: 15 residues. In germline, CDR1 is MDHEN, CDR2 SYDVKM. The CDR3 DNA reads TGTGCCAGCAGTTTCCCTACAGGGGAGGGATCCGAGCAGTTCTTC. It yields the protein CASSFPTGEGSEQFF.

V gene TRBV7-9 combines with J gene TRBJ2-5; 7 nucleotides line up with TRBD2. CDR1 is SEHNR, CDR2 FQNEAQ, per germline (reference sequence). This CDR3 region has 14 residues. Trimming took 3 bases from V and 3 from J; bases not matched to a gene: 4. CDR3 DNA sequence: TGTGCCAGCAGCTTGAGTGGGGGGGAAGAGACCCAGTACTTC. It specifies CASSLSGGEETQYF.

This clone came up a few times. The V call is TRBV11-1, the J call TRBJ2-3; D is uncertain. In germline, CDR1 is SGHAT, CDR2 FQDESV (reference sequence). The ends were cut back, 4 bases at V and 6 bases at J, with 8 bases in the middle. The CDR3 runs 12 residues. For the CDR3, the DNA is TGTGCCAGCAGCTCCGACCGGGATACGCAGTATTTT. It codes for CASSSDRDTQYF.

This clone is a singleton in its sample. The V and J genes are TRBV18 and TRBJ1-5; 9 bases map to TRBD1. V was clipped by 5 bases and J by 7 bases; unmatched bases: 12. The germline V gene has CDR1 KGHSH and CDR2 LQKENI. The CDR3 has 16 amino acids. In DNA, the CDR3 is TGTGCCAGCTCATCCTCGGACAGGGGATCGAGACAGCCCCAGCATTTT. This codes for CASSSSDRGSRQPQHF.

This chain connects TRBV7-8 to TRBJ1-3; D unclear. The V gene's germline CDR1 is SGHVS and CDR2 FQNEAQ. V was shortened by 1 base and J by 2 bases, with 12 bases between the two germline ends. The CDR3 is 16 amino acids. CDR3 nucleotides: TGTGCCAGCAGCTTAGGAACGGTCAGGACTGGAAACACCATATATTTT. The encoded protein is CASSLGTVRTGNTIYF.